This T cell receptor beta chain was identified during a study of T cells in Graves' hyperthyroidism and ophthalmopathy. Trimming took 1 base from V and 7 from J; bases not matched to a gene: 5. There are 15 residues in the CDR3. Germline CDR1 SGHTA, CDR2 FQGNSA. Researchers amplified the TCR beta CDR3 regions from RNA transcripts. The study used the HTBI primer set for a first-round RT-PCR of the TCR CDR3. TCRdb reanalysed the multiplex PCR reads using MiXCR and keeps one entry per CDR3 protein. The sample includes more than 650,000 distinct CDR3 sequences, 13% to 15% of them seen just once. Ten or more counts support this clonotype.

The sequencing input was blood. This sequence originates from a woman between 18 and 29 years old with Graves' hyperthyroidism. This sequence joins TRBV7-2 and TRBJ2-2; 8 nucleotides agree with TRBD2. The CDR3 spells CASSLGGGRIGELFF. The CDR3 bases are TGTGCCAGCAGCTTAGGCGGGGGGCGCATCGGGGAGCTGTTTTTT.